Below, 20 T cell receptor beta chains from the same sample are listed, as sequenced in a study of blood T cell repertoires in COVID-19. Libraries were prepared by immunoSEQ multiplex PCR; TCRdb keeps only in-frame clonotypes and omits some of them. The sample contains 90,000 to 120,000 clones, roughly 82% of which appear only once. Sequencing was carried out using peripheral blood. The receptor source for this set is a man aged 55 to 69 with acute or convalescent COVID-19.

The chain recombines TRBV6-4 with TRBJ2-7; D not certain. The V gene lost 2 bases and the J gene lost 4 bases, with 9 bases spanning the gap. The germline V gene encodes CDR1 MRHNA and CDR2 SNTAGT. The CDR3 contains 13 residues. The DNA for the CDR3 is TGTGCCAGCAGTGACGAATGGGCGTACGAGCAGTACGTC. This encodes CASSDEWAYEQYV.

This clone occurred once. The genes are TRBV7-2 and TRBJ1-2, with a tentative D call TRBD1 (5 bases). With 5 bases removed from V and 3 bases from J, the gap between germline ends came to 16 bases. From germline, CDR1 is SGHTA and CDR2 FQGNSA. The CDR3 is 15 residues long. The CDR3 DNA follows: TGTGCCAGCAGCCTGCGAGGGAGGGGCGACTATGGCTACACCTTC. It is translated as CASSLRGRGDYGYTF.

The genes are TRBV14 and TRBJ2-5; D gene uncertain. V was cut by 0 bases and J by 0 bases, with 5 bases left in between. The CDR3 is 14 residues long. The germline V gene has CDR1 SGHDN and CDR2 FVKESK. The DNA of the CDR3 is TGTGCCAGCAGCCAAGACAGGAACCAAGAGACCCAGTACTTC. As protein: CASSQDRNQETQYF.

CDR3 DNA: TGCAGTGCTAGTGGCAGGGGGCAAGGTTCACCCCTCCACTTT. Its protein is CSASGRGQGSPLHF. V usage is TRBV20-1 and J usage is TRBJ1-6, with 8 bases that match TRBD1. CDR1 is DFQATT and CDR2 is SNEGSKA in the germline V gene (reference sequence). The CDR3 contains 14 residues. V gave up 3 bases and J gave up 9 bases; unmatched junction bases: 7.

The chain recombines TRBV7-9 with TRBJ2-5, with 11 bases fitting TRBD2. CDR1 SEHNR and CDR2 FQNEAQ come from the germline V gene (reference sequence). Trimming removed 1 base from V and 5 bases from J; junction bases left unmatched: 3. The CDR3 runs 15 residues. The CDR3 loop reads CASSLELAGAETQYF. The CDR3 nucleotides read TGTGCCAGCAGCTTAGAACTAGCGGGAGCGGAGACCCAGTACTTC.

The genes are TRBV11-3 and TRBJ2-1; 16 bases match TRBD2. The CDR3 is 19 amino acids. Per germline, CDR1 SGHNT and CDR2 YENEEA. V shed 0 bases, J shed 9 bases, and the junction held 11 bases outside the gene matches. CDR3 region: CASSLDLGLGLAGGFEQFF. The DNA for the CDR3 is TGTGCCAGCAGCTTAGATCTTGGGCTGGGACTAGCGGGGGGGTTTGAGCAGTTCTTC. Filled out from reference TRBV11-3 and TRBJ2-1, the complete variable domain reads EAGVVQSPRYKIIEKKQPVAFWCNPISGHNTLYWYLQNLGQGPELLIRYENEEAVDDSQLPKDRFSAERLKGVDSTLKIQPAELGDSAVYLCASSLDLGLGLAGGFEQFFGPGTRLTVL.

The V call is TRBV10-1, the J call TRBJ2-6; perhaps TRBD1 as D (5 bases). V lost 0 bases and J 4 bases, leaving 10 bases between the germline ends. Germline lookup yields CDR1 WNHNN and CDR2 SYGVQD (reference sequence). This CDR3 has 16 residues. CDR3 sequence: CASSESRVPGANVLTF. In DNA, the CDR3 is TGCGCCAGCAGTGAGTCCAGGGTTCCCGGGGCCAACGTCCTGACTTTC.

This clone showed up just once. This chain links TRBV29-1 with TRBJ2-1; 7 positions agree with TRBD1. The CDR3 spans 12 residues. CDR1 is SQVTM, CDR2 ANQGSEA, per germline. V was clipped by 7 bases and J by 3 bases; unmatched bases: 3. The CDR3 is CSGRDSYNEQFF. The CDR3 DNA follows: TGCAGCGGCCGGGACAGCTACAATGAGCAGTTCTTC.

V gene TRBV5-1 combines with J gene TRBJ1-1, with TRBD1 matching 7 bases. J lost 5 bases, V lost 4 bases, and 8 bases had no gene match. The CDR3 runs 14 residues. Germline lookup yields CDR1 SGHRS and CDR2 YFSETQ. The DNA of the CDR3 is TGCGCCAGCAGCCGTCGACAGGGTGGGACTGAAGCTTTCTTT. Protein sequence: CASSRRQGGTEAFF.

The chain joins TRBV2 to TRBJ1-2; D not certain. This CDR3 comprises 14 residues. Trimming took off 0 bases at V and 5 bases at J, with 10 bases between the two ends. Per the germline V gene, CDR1 is SNHLY and CDR2 is FYNNEI. CDR3 sequence (DNA): TGTGCCAGCAGTGAAGCACGCAGGTTATATGGCTACACCTTC. Protein sequence: CASSEARRLYGYTF.

The V and J genes are TRBV18 and TRBJ2-1; D call uncertain. Germline-derived CDR1 and CDR2 are KGHSH and LQKENI. Trimming cost V 4 bases and J 4 bases, with 14 bases left between them. The CDR3 sequence is 15 residues long. CDR3 DNA sequence: TGTGCCAGCTCACAGTCTGGCGGCCAATACAATGAGCAGTTCTTC. Encoded protein: CASSQSGGQYNEQFF.

This clone came up once. The chain is built from TRBV19 and TRBJ2-1, with 10 bases fitting TRBD1. V gave up 5 bases and J gave up 10 bases; unmatched junction bases: 11. The CDR3 loop spans 15 amino acids. The germline V gene encodes CDR1 LNHDA and CDR2 SQIVND (reference sequence). The CDR3 DNA follows: TGTGCCAGTAGTGGGGACAGGGGACATCGTGTGGAGCAGTTCTTC. Translating it yields CASSGDRGHRVEQFF.

The rearrangement links TRBV24-1 to TRBJ2-1; TRBD2 agrees at 8 bases. Germline V gene lookup returns CDR1 KGHDR and CDR2 SFDVKD. V gave up 5 bases and J gave up 7 bases; unmatched junction bases: 24. The length of the CDR3 is 20 residues. CDR3: CATSGTGRAGGRSVLNEQFF. The CDR3 nucleotides are TGTGCCACCAGTGGGACCGGGAGGGCCGGAGGTCGGTCGGTCTTGAATGAGCAGTTCTTC.

This chain links TRBV6-2 or TRBV6-3 with TRBJ2-7, with TRBD2 matching over 10 bases. The CDR3 loop spans 17 amino acids. V lost 6 bases to trimming and J lost 2 bases; unmatched junction nucleotides: 13. CDR1 and CDR2 from the germline V gene are MNHEY and SVGEGT. The CDR3 coding sequence is TGTGCCAGCAGCCGCGTGAAGACTAGCGGGTACACCTACGAGCAGTACGTC. The encoded protein is CASSRVKTSGYTYEQYV.

V gene TRBV3-1 (or the pseudogene TRBV3-2) combines with J gene TRBJ2-3, with 11 positions matching TRBD2. From germline, CDR1 is LGHDT and CDR2 YNNKEL (reference sequence). The CDR3 has 17 residues. Losses at the gene ends were 4 bases for V and 2 bases for J; bases not matched to a gene: 8. CDR3 region: CASSRLMTSGDTDTQYF. The CDR3 DNA follows: TGTGCCAGCAGCCGCCTAATGACTAGCGGGGACACAGATACGCAGTATTTT.

The V gene is TRBV11-1, the J gene TRBJ2-7; a possible D gene is TRBD2 (6 bases). V gave up 5 bases and J gave up 4 bases, with 18 bases separating them. This CDR3 comprises 15 residues. Germline loops: CDR1 SGHAT, CDR2 FQDESV (reference sequence). The CDR3 DNA is TGTGCCAGCAGCGGGCCCTACGGGAGTCGGTACGAGCAGTACTTC. Its translation: CASSGPYGSRYEQYF.

The chain's CDR3 is CASSQGRGAIYEQYF. CDR3 bases: TGTGCCAGCAGCCAAGGCCGGGGGGCGATCTACGAGCAGTACTTC. The V and J genes are TRBV4-2 and TRBJ2-7; D is perhaps TRBD2 (7 bases). The germline V gene encodes CDR1 LGHNA and CDR2 YNFKEQ. The V gene lost 1 base and the J gene lost 3 bases, with 13 bases spanning the gap. The CDR3 loop spans 15 amino acids.

The V and J genes are TRBV20-1 and TRBJ1-2; TRBD1 might be the D (5 bases). Trimming stripped 3 bases from V and 6 bases from J, with 11 bases between. In germline, CDR1 is DFQATT, CDR2 SNEGSKA (reference sequence). The CDR3 has 12 residues. The CDR3 DNA follows: TGCAGTGCTAGTTGGGGGGTCAATGGCTACACCTTC. Its translation: CSASWGVNGYTF.

The chain uses TRBV7-2 and TRBJ1-2; 9 bases line up with TRBD1. The J segment lost 1 base and the V segment lost 3 bases, leaving 3 bases of the junction unmatched. The V gene's germline CDR1 is SGHTA and CDR2 FQGNSA. The CDR3 extends over 15 amino acids. In nucleotides, the CDR3 is TGTGCCAGCAGCTTTGCGGACAGGGGTAACTATGGCTACACCTTC. Translating it yields CASSFADRGNYGYTF.

The rearrangement links TRBV19 to TRBJ1-2; D ambiguous. Germline V gives CDR1 LNHDA, CDR2 SQIVND (reference sequence). CDR3 length equals 14 residues. Trimming shortened V by 6 bases and J by 2 bases, and 13 bases separated the two germline ends. The CDR3 DNA is TGTGCCAGTAGCGGGGAGATCTCGAACTATGGCTACACCTTC. The encoded protein is CASSGEISNYGYTF.